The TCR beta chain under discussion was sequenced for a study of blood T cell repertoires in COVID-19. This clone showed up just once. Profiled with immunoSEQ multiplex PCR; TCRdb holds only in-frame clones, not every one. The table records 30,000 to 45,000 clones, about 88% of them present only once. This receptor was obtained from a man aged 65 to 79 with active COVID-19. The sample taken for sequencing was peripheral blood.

This CDR3 is CASSFGAGRQSSYNSPLHF. In nucleotides, the CDR3 is TGTGCCAGCAGTTTTGGGGCGGGGAGGCAAAGCTCCTATAATTCACCCCTCCACTTT. This chain connects TRBV28 to TRBJ1-6; a weak D match, TRBD1 (5 bases). The CDR3 contains 19 residues. Between the trimmed V and J ends, which lost 3 bases and 0 bases, there was a span of 18 bases. Germline CDR1 and CDR2: MDHEN and SYDVKM.